These 21 T cell receptor beta chains share one sample of origin, sequenced in a study of blood T cell repertoires in COVID-19. Assay used: immunoSEQ multiplex PCR; TCRdb lists only in-frame clones, some missing. The sample contains some 180,000 clones, more than 75% of which appear only once. Sequenced input: PBMCs or T cells enriched from blood (not recorded which). The receptors here all came from a man aged 55 to 70 who had been exposed to COVID-19.

This chain links TRBV24-1 with TRBJ2-7; D is ambiguous. The CDR3 extends over 13 amino acids. Germline V CDR1 and CDR2: KGHDR, SFDVKD. The V end lost 0 bases, the J end lost 3 bases, and 5 bases lay between the germline ends. The CDR3 region is CATSDLYSYEQYF. For the CDR3, the DNA is TGTGCCACCAGTGATTTGTACAGCTACGAGCAGTACTTC.

The gene calls are TRBV6-5 and TRBJ2-1; D may be TRBD1 (6 bases). The CDR3 runs 12 residues. Germline lookup yields CDR1 MNHEY and CDR2 SVGAGI. Trimming removed 9 bases from V and 8 bases from J, with 14 bases in between. The CDR3 DNA reads TGTGCCAGTGTTACAGGGTATGATGAGCAGTTCTTC. This translates into CASVTGYDEQFF.

The J gene is TRBJ1-4, the V gene TRBV7-8; 8 bases line up with TRBD1. Germline CDR1 is SGHVS and CDR2 is FQNEAQ. The trim removed 1 base at V and 4 bases at J, leaving 8 bases unmatched. This CDR3 has 17 amino acids. CDR3 in amino acids: CASSLGTGKNFNEKLFF. The CDR3 region has the DNA TGTGCCAGCAGCTTAGGGACAGGGAAAAATTTTAATGAAAAACTGTTTTTT. Based on the CDR3 plus reference TRBV7-8 and TRBJ1-4, the full variable domain is GAGVSQSPRYKVAKRGQDVALRCDPISGHVSLFWYQQALGQGPEFLTYFQNEAQLDKSGLPSDRFFAERPEGSVSTLKIQRTQQEDSAVYLCASSLGTGKNFNEKLFFGSGTQLSVL.

This clone was observed a single time. The V gene is TRBV6-1, the J gene TRBJ1-5, with a possible D match to TRBD1 (6 bases). The germline V and J ends were trimmed by 3 bases and 4 bases, with 13 bases remaining between them. In germline, CDR1 is MNHNS, CDR2 SASEGT. This CDR3 spans 15 amino acids. The CDR3 DNA reads as TGTGCCAGCAGTGACAGGGGAACGGGGAATCAGCCCCAGCATTTT. Protein sequence: CASSDRGTGNQPQHF.

This sequence joins TRBV3-1 (or the pseudogene TRBV3-2) and TRBJ2-2, with D maybe TRBD2 (5 bases). The V gene lost 1 base and the J gene lost 2 bases, with 5 bases spanning the gap. The germline gives CDR1 LGHDT, CDR2 YNNKEL (reference sequence). The CDR3 runs to 14 residues. The CDR3 protein is CASSQGTNTGELFF. The CDR3 DNA reads TGTGCCAGCAGCCAAGGGACTAACACCGGGGAGCTGTTTTTT.

The chain recombines TRBV6-1 with TRBJ2-5, with TRBD1 matching 11 bases. V was pared by 1 base and J by 5 bases, with 6 bases of the junction left unmatched. This CDR3 is built from 16 residues. The germline V gene has CDR1 MNHNS and CDR2 SASEGT. The DNA for the CDR3 is TGTGCCAGCAGTGAAGGCTGGACAGGGGGCTGGGAGACCCAGTACTTC. It codes for CASSEGWTGGWETQYF.

The V and J genes are TRBV4-2 and TRBJ1-2, with 9 bases aligning to TRBD1. This CDR3 is built from 15 residues. Germline loops: CDR1 LGHNA, CDR2 YNFKEQ. The V gene end was trimmed by 1 base and the J gene end by 8 bases; junction bases not matched to a gene: 8. The CDR3 loop is CASSQGGTGMEGYTF. CDR3 coding DNA: TGTGCCAGCAGCCAAGGGGGGACAGGGATGGAAGGCTACACCTTC.

The chain combines TRBV2 with TRBJ1-5; D gene ambiguous. CDR3 length: 14 residues. Germline-derived CDR1 and CDR2 are SNHLY and FYNNEI. The V gene lost 6 bases and the J gene lost 10 bases, with 19 bases spanning the gap. CDR3 DNA sequence: TGTGCCAGCAGCGCCATGGTAGCAATCAGCCCCCAGCATTTT. Protein sequence: CASSAMVAISPQHF. Full variable domain (missing parts from reference TRBV2 and TRBJ1-5): EPEVTQTPSHQVTQMGQEVILRCVPISNHLYFYWYRQILGQKVEFLVSFYNNEISEKSEIFDDQFSVERPDGSNFTLKIRSTKLEDSAMYFCASSAMVAISPQHFGDGTRLSIL.

This clone came up a few times. The chain couples TRBV3-1 (or the pseudogene TRBV3-2) to TRBJ1-1; D not resolved. Germline V gene lookup returns CDR1 LGHDT and CDR2 YNNKEL (reference sequence). V was cut by 4 bases and J by 1 base, with 10 bases left in between. This CDR3 is built from 14 residues. The CDR3 DNA reads TGTGCCAGCAGCCGGAGGCAGCAGAACACTGAAGCTTTCTTT. It is translated as CASSRRQQNTEAFF.

This chain uses TRBV7-3 with TRBJ2-5, with TRBD1 as a possible D gene (5 bases). The V gene's germline CDR1 is SGHTA and CDR2 FQGTGA. Trimming cost V 3 bases and J 5 bases, with 16 bases left between them. The CDR3 is made up of 15 amino acids. The CDR3, as DNA: TGTGCCAGCAGCTTTCAGCCAGGGTGGTTGGAGACCCAGTACTTC. As protein: CASSFQPGWLETQYF.

This chain connects TRBV27 to TRBJ2-3, with TRBD1 matching over 7 bases. The CDR3 runs to 15 residues. Germline V lookup: CDR1 MNHEY, CDR2 SMNVEV (reference sequence). V was pared by 4 bases and J by 0 bases, with 4 bases of the junction left unmatched. The CDR3 here is CASSWGQSSTDTQYF. CDR3 coding DNA: TGTGCCAGCAGTTGGGGACAGTCTAGCACAGATACGCAGTATTTT.

J is TRBJ2-6 and V is TRBV5-1; TRBD1 matches at 7 bases. Germline V gives CDR1 SGHRS, CDR2 YFSETQ. CDR3 length: 17 amino acids. The V gene end was trimmed by 5 bases and the J gene end by 0 bases; junction bases not matched to a gene: 8. CDR3: CASSKGTELSGANVLTF. The CDR3 DNA reads as TGCGCCAGCAGTAAGGGGACAGAACTCTCTGGGGCCAACGTCCTGACTTTC. Based on the CDR3 plus reference TRBV5-1 and TRBJ2-6, the full variable domain is KAGVTQTPRYLIKTRGQQVTLSCSPISGHRSVSWYQQTPGQGLQFLFEYFSETQRNKGNFPGRFSGRQFSNSRSEMNVSTLELGDSALYLCASSKGTELSGANVLTFGAGSRLTVL.

The rearrangement links TRBV7-2 to TRBJ1-5, with D perhaps TRBD1 (6 bases). The CDR3 runs 13 residues. V was cut by 4 bases and J by 8 bases, with 12 bases left in between. From germline, CDR1 is SGHTA and CDR2 FQGNSA. CDR3 DNA sequence: TGTGCCAGCAGCTACAACAGGGCTGAGCCCCAGCATTTT. It codes for CASSYNRAEPQHF.

This chain uses TRBV2 with TRBJ2-3; the D gene is possibly TRBD2 (6 bases). Germline CDR1 is SNHLY and CDR2 is FYNNEI. The germline V and J ends were trimmed by 8 bases and 4 bases, with 16 bases remaining between them. The CDR3 length is 14 residues. CDR3 protein: CASSHPGTADTQYF. The CDR3 nucleotides are TGTGCCAGCTCTCATCCTGGGACTGCAGATACGCAGTATTTT.

This chain connects TRBV25-1 to TRBJ1-6; perhaps TRBD1 as D (5 bases). CDR1 and CDR2 (germline): MGHDK, SYGVNS. The CDR3 contains 12 residues. Trimming removed 3 bases from V and 10 bases from J, with 7 bases in between. The CDR3: CASSEGPSPLHF. The CDR3 DNA is TGTGCCAGCAGTGAGGGGCCATCACCCCTCCACTTT.

Concerning this clone: Distinct nucleotide sequences in the sample also encode this CDR3. The rearrangement joins TRBV14 to TRBJ2-7; 8 bases are shared with TRBD1. This CDR3 has 15 residues. Trimming at V came to 0 bases and at J to 7 bases, leaving 8 bases not matched to a gene. CDR1 and CDR2 from the germline V gene are SGHDN and FVKESK. The CDR3 coding sequence is TGTGCCAGCAGCCAAGATGGGCAGGGGGCACGGGAGCAGTACTTC. Amino acids: CASSQDGQGAREQYF.

This rearrangement joins TRBV19 to TRBJ1-3, with D hard to call. The CDR3 extends over 14 amino acids. In germline, CDR1 is LNHDA, CDR2 SQIVND (reference sequence). V was trimmed by 3 bases and J by 1 base, leaving 7 bases between them. The CDR3 region is CASSIRLSGNTIYF. The CDR3 coding sequence is TGTGCCAGTAGTATCAGGTTATCTGGAAACACCATATATTTT. The variable domain in full, completed from reference TRBV19 and TRBJ1-3, reads DGGITQSPKYLFRKEGQNVTLSCEQNLNHDAMYWYRQDPGQGLRLIYYSQIVNDFQKGDIAEGYSVSREKKESFPLTVTSAQKNPTAFYLCASSIRLSGNTIYFGEGSWLTVV.

Written as DNA, the CDR3 is TGTGCCAGCAGCGAACGGGGGCTAGCGGGATCCTACGAGCAGTACTTC. Its translation is CASSERGLAGSYEQYF. The rearrangement uses TRBV13 and TRBJ2-7; 9 bases align to TRBD2. Germline CDR1 PRHDT, CDR2 FYEKMQ (reference sequence). Trimming cost V 5 bases and J 1 base; bases outside gene matches: 9. This CDR3 contains 16 residues.

This clone was picked up one time. The sample carries other DNA sequences with the same CDR3. This rearrangement joins TRBV29-1 to TRBJ2-5; TRBD1 agrees at 9 bases. V lost 6 bases to trimming and J lost 4 bases; unmatched junction nucleotides: 3. CDR1 SQVTM and CDR2 ANQGSEA come from the germline V gene. The CDR3 is made up of 12 amino acids. CDR3 region: CSVDRGGETQYF. For the CDR3, the DNA is TGCAGCGTAGACAGGGGGGGAGAGACCCAGTACTTC.

The rearrangement uses TRBV7-9 and TRBJ2-3; D remains unclear. The V and J ends lost 3 bases and 2 bases respectively, with 9 bases between them. Germline assignment: CDR1 SEHNR and CDR2 FQNEAQ (reference sequence). The CDR3 is made up of 14 amino acids. The CDR3 coding sequence is TGTGCCAGCAGCTTCCAACAGTACACAGATACGCAGTATTTT. It encodes CASSFQQYTDTQYF.

This sequence joins TRBV6-5 and TRBJ2-7; 10 bases map to TRBD1. Trimming cost V 6 bases and J 3 bases; bases outside gene matches: 5. Germline values: CDR1 MNHEY, CDR2 SVGAGI. CDR3 length: 14 amino acids. The CDR3 protein is CASSRQGALYEQYF. CDR3 nucleotides: TGTGCCAGCAGCAGACAGGGGGCTCTCTACGAGCAGTACTTC.